This T cell receptor beta chain was documented in a study of T cell changes during pregnancy in multiple sclerosis. The CDR3 is made up of 15 amino acids. Germline V CDR1 and CDR2: GTSNPN, SVGIG (reference sequence). V was pared by 4 bases and J by 6 bases, with 12 bases of the junction left unmatched. Using immunoSEQ multiplex PCR, the repertoire was profiled, and TCRdb retains in-frame clones only, with some absent. The sample yields 4,000 to 5,500 clones, around 84% seen once. The sample was CD8+ T cells from peripheral blood mononuclear cells, taken in the second trimester of pregnancy. The sequence derives from a female donor in good health, enrolled as a control in a pregnancy study. The chain combines TRBV30 with TRBJ2-1, with 7 bases aligning to TRBD2. The CDR3 nucleotides read TGTGCCTGGACCCGCGGGGACTCGGGGGGCAATGAGCAGTTCTTC. Encoded protein: CAWTRGDSGGNEQFF. The variable domain in full, with the rest retrieved from reference TRBV30 and TRBJ2-1, is SQTIHQWPATLVQPVGSPLSLECTVEGTSNPNLYWYRQAAGRGLQLLFYSVGIGQISSEVPQNLSASRPQDRQFILSSKKLLLSDSGFYLCAWTRGDSGGNEQFFGPGTRLTVL.